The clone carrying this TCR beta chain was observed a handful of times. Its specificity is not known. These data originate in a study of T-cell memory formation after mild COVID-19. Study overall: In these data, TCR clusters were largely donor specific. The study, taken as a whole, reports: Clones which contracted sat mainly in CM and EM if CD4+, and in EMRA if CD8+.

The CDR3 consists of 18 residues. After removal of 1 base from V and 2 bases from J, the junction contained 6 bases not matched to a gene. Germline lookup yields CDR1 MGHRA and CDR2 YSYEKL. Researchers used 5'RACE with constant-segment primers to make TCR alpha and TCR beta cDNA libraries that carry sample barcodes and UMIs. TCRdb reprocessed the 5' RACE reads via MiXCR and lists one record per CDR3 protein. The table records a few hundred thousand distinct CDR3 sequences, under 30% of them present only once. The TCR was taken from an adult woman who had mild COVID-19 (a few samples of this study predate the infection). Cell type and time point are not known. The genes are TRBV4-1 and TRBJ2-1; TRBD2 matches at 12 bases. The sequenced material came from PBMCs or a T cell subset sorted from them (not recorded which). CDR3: CASSQGLAGASTYNEQFF. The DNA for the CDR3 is TGCGCCAGCAGCCAAGGACTAGCGGGGGCCTCGACCTACAATGAGCAGTTCTTC.